The clone carrying this T cell receptor beta chain has just a few counts. The antigen is undetermined. This record belongs to a study of somatic mutations in cytotoxic T cells in rheumatoid arthritis. Study-level findings and limits: With age, CD8+ clonality increased in rheumatoid arthritis patients, whereas no such increase appeared in healthy controls.

Repertoires were generated with immunoSEQ multiplex PCR, while TCRdb's copy carries only in-frame clones and drops some. The sample lists 15,000 to 20,000 clones, about four fifths occurring once. This TCR was recovered from an adult with rheumatoid arthritis. The sample comprised CD8+ T cells sorted from blood.

The CDR3 loop reads CASSPDRVAQYF. The CDR3 nucleotides read TGTGCCAGTAGTCCGGACAGGGTAGCGCAGTACTTC. This rearrangement joins TRBV19 to TRBJ2-7; 8 bases line up with TRBD1. The CDR3 extends over 12 amino acids. The V gene's germline CDR1 is LNHDA and CDR2 SQIVND (reference sequence). V was pared by 5 bases and J by 9 bases, with 6 bases of the junction left unmatched.